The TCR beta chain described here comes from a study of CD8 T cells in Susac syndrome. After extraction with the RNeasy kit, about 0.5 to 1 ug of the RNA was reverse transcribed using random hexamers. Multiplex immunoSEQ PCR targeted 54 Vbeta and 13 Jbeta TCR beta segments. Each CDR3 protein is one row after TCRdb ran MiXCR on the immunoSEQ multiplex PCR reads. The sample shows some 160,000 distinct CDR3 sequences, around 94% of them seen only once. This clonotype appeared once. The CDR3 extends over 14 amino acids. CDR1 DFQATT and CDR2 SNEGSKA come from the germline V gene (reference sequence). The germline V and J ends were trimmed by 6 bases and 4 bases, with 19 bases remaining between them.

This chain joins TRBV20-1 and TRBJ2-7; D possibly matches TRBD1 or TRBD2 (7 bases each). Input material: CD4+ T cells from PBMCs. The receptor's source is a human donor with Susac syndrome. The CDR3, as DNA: TGCAGTGCAACCTTCAGGGGGAGGGGGTACGAGCAGTACTTC. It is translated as CSATFRGRGYEQYF.